Listed below are T cell receptor beta chains from one sample, sequenced in a study of blood T cells in healthy people across ages. TCRdb passed the 5' RACE reads through MiXCR, listing each CDR3 protein once. This sample yields about 1.6 million distinct CDR3 sequences, of which approximately 32% are seen a single time; approximately 10% belongs to the top ten. The sequencing sample was made of blood. The source is a woman aged 25 to 39 in good health. CDR3s leave out the opening cysteine and the closing phenylalanine or tryptophan. The size field is filled for only some rows; it gives once, few, many or a size class.

CDR3 protein | clone size | J gene | V gene
ASRSVGLEEKLF | NA | TRBJ1-4 | TRBV4-1
ASSVAAGQTYNEQF | few | TRBJ2-1 | TRBV9
ASSLRGAPDTQY | few | TRBJ2-3 | TRBV12-3/TRBV12-4
SARPGRLKNIQY | few | TRBJ2-4 | TRBV20-1
ASSLALPGGREETQY | few | TRBJ2-5 | TRBV7-8
ASSQGGYKEQF | NA | TRBJ2-1 | TRBV3-1
ASSTTGTGGYEQY | NA | TRBJ2-7 | TRBV19
ASSESQELRKLF | NA | TRBJ1-4 | TRBV2
ASSQGGGRINEQF | NA | TRBJ2-1 | TRBV4-1
ASSQEGSRDSPRGYT | NA | TRBJ1-2 | TRBV4-2
ASSLGGRGDLNTEAF | few | TRBJ1-1 | TRBV5-1
ASTETGGSGYEQY | NA | TRBJ2-7 | TRBV28
ASNPLGGGTADTQY | NA | TRBJ2-3 | TRBV7-8
ASSKGQGFLSYNEQF | NA | TRBJ2-1 | TRBV19
ASRRGMNTEAF | few | TRBJ1-1 | TRBV4-1
ASSELRPTDTQY | NA | TRBJ2-3 | TRBV10-1